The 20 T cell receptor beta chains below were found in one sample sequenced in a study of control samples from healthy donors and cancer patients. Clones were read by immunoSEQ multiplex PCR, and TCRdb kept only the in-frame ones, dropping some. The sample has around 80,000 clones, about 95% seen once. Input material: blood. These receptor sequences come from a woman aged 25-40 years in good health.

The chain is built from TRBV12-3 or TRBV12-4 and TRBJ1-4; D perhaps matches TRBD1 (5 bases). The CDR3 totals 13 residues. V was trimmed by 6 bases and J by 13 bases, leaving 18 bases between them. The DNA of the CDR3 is TGTGCCAGCAGCTCAAGCAGGGACCGACTACTGTTTTTT. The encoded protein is CASSSSRDRLLFF.

The CDR3 spells CASSPLPPQGGNSPLHF. CDR3 in DNA: TGTGCCAGCTCACCACTCCCCCCCCAGGGTGGGAATTCACCCCTCCACTTT. This chain links TRBV18 with TRBJ1-6; tentative D call: TRBD1 (5 bases). V was pared by 1 base and J by 7 bases, with 17 bases between. Looked up from germline, CDR1 is KGHSH and CDR2 is LQKENI. The CDR3 is 17 amino acids.

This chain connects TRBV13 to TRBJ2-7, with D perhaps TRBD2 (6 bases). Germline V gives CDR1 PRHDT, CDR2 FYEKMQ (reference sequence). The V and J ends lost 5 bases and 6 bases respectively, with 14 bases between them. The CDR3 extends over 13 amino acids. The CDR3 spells CASSIQTRSEQYV. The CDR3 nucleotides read TGTGCCAGCAGCATCCAGACTAGATCCGAGCAGTACGTC.

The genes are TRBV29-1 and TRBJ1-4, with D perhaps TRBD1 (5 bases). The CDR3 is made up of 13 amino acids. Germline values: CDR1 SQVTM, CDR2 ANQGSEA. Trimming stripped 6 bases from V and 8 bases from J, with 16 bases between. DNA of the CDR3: TGCAGCGTGCAATCCTCTTGGGGGGAAAAACTGTTTTTT. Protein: CSVQSSWGEKLFF.

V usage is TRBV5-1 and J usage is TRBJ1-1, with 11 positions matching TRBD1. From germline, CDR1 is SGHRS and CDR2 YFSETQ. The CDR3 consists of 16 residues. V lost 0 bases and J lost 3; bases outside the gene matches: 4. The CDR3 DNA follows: TGCGCCAGCAGCTTGGAACGGACAGGGGGCCACACTGAAGCTTTCTTT. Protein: CASSLERTGGHTEAFF.

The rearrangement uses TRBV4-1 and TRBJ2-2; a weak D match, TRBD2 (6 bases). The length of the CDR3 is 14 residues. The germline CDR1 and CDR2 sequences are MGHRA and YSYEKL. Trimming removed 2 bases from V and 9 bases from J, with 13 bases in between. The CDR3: CASSQPGVNRELFF. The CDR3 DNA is TGCGCCAGCAGCCAACCGGGGGTGAACAGGGAGCTGTTTTTT.

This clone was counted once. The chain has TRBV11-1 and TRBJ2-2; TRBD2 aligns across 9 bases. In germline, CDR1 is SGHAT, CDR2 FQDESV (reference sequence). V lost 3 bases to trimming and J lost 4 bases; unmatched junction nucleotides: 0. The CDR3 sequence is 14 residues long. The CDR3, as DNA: TGTGCCAGCAGCTTTAGCGGGGGCACCGGGGAGCTGTTTTTT. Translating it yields CASSFSGGTGELFF.

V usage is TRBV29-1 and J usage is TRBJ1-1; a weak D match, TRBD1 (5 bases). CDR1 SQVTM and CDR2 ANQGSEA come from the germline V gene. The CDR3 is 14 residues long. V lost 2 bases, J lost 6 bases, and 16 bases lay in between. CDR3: CSVERDGSPSEAFF. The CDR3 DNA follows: TGCAGCGTTGAAAGGGACGGCTCACCTTCTGAAGCTTTCTTT.

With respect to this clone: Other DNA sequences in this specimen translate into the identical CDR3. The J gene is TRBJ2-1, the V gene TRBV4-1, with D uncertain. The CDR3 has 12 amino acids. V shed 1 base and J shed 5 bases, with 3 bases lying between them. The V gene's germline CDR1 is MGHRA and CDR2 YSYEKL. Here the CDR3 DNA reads TGCGCCAGCAGCCAAGGCAACAATGAGCAGTTCTTC. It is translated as CASSQGNNEQFF.

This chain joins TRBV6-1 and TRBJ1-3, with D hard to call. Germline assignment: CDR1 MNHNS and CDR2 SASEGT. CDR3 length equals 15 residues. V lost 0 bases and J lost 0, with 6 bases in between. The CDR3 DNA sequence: TGTGCCAGCAGTGAAGCTCGGTTCTCTGGAAACACCATATATTTT. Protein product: CASSEARFSGNTIYF.

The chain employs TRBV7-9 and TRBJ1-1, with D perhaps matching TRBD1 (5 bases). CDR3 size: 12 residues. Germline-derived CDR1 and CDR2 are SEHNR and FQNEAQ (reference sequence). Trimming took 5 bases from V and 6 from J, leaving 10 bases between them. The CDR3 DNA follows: TGTGCCAGCAGCCATACCAGGGCTGAAGCTTTCTTT. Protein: CASSHTRAEAFF.

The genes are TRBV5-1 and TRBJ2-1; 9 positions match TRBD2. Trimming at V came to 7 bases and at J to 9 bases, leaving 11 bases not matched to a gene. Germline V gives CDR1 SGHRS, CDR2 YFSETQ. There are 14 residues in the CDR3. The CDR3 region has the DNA TGCGCCAGCGTTTACGGCGGGGGGGCCGGTGAGCAGTTCTTC. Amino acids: CASVYGGGAGEQFF.

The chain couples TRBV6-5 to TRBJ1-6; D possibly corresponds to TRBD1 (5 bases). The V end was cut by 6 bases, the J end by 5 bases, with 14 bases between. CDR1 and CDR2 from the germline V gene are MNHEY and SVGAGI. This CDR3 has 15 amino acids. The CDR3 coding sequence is TGTGCCAGCAGGCCGCCAGGGCGGGATAATTCACCCCTCCACTTT. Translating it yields CASRPPGRDNSPLHF.

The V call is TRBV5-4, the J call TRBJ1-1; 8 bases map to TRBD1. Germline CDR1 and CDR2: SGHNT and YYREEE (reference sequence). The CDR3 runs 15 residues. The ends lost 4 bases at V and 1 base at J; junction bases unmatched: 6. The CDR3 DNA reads TGTGCCAGCAGCCACGGAGACAGGGGGAACACTGAAGCTTTCTTT. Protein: CASSHGDRGNTEAFF. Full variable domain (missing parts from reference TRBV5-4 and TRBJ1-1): ETGVTQSPTHLIKTRGQQVTLRCSSQSGHNTVSWYQQALGQGPQFIFQYYREEENGRGNFPPRFSGLQFPNYSSELNVNALELDDSALYLCASSHGDRGNTEAFFGQGTRLTVV.

CDR3 region: CASSKLTVNTEAFF. The CDR3 coding sequence is TGTGCCAGTAGTAAACTGACAGTTAACACTGAAGCTTTCTTT. The chain couples TRBV19 to TRBJ1-1; D is possibly TRBD1 (5 bases). Germline loops: CDR1 LNHDA, CDR2 SQIVND (reference sequence). V lost 4 bases to trimming and J lost 2 bases, with 11 bases between them. CDR3 size: 14 residues.

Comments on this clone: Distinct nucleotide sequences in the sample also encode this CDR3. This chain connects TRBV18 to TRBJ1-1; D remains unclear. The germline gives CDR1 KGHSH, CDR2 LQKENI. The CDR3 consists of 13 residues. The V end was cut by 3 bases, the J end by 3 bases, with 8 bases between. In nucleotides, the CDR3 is TGTGCCAGCTCACCTAATAGGGACACTGAAGCTTTCTTT. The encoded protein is CASSPNRDTEAFF.

The CDR3 spells CASSFFGSPTANYGYTF. CDR3 coding DNA: TGCGCCAGCAGCTTCTTTGGATCACCGACAGCTAACTATGGCTACACCTTC. The chain has TRBV4-1 and TRBJ1-2; tentative D call: TRBD1 (5 bases). This CDR3 spans 17 amino acids. Trimming took 5 bases from V and 0 from J, leaving 19 bases between them. Germline values: CDR1 MGHRA, CDR2 YSYEKL.

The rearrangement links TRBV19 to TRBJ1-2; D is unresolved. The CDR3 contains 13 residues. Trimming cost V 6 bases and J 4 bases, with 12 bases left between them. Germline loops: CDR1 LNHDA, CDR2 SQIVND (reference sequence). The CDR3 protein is CASSLTLVYGYTF. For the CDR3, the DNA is TGTGCCAGTAGCTTGACACTGGTCTATGGCTACACCTTC.

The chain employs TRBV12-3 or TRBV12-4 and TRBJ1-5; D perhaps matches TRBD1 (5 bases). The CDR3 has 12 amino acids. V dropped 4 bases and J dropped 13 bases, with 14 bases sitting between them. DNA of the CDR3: TGTGCCAGCAGTTCGGCAACGGACACTCAGCATTTT. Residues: CASSSATDTQHF.

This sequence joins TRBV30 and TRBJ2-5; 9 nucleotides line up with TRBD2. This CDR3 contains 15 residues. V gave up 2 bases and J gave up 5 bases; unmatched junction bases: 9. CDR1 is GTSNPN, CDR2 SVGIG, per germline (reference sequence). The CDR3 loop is CAWSKASGETETQYF. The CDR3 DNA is TGTGCCTGGAGTAAGGCTAGCGGGGAAACGGAGACCCAGTACTTC.